The rows below give T cell receptor beta chains drawn from one sample of a study of shared clonotypes between healthy human individuals. The protocol was immunoSEQ multiplex PCR, while the TCRdb copy is restricted to in-frame clones and leaves out a portion. Of 980,000 or so clones in the sample, approximately 80% are singletons; the top ten hold nearly 1.5%. The sequenced sample was memory CD4+ T cells sorted from blood. The source is a man in his late teens or twenties in good health. Both conserved end residues are part of each CDR3. A D gene is named only where the DNA matches it firmly. Not all rows give a size; the values are once, few, many and, for expanded clones, a class.

d_gene	v_gene	abundance	j_gene	CDR3nt	CDR3aa
TRBD1	TRBV6-6	NA	TRBJ1-6	TGTGCCAGCAGTTACGGGACAGGGATAGGGTCACCCCTCCACTTT	CASSYGTGIGSPLHF
NA	TRBV7-8	NA	TRBJ1-3	TGTGCCAGCAGCTTAGGGGGAAACACCATATATTTT	CASSLGGNTIYF
NA	TRBV7-9	NA	TRBJ1-5	TGTGCCAGCAGCTTGTCCGGGGGCAATCAGCCCCAGCATTTT	CASSLSGGNQPQHF
TRBD2	TRBV4-2	few	TRBJ2-1	TGTGCCAGCACCCAAGATGGGACTAGCGGGAGATCAGGGCAGTTCTTC	CASTQDGTSGRSGQFF
NA	TRBV7-2	once	TRBJ2-7	TGTGCCAGCAGCCAGGGGACGCTCCAACAGTACTTC	CASSQGTLQQYF
NA	TRBV18	NA	TRBJ2-2	TGTGCCAGCTCACCTCAACTAGTCGCGAACACCGGGGAGCTGTTTTTT	CASSPQLVANTGELFF
TRBD2	TRBV2	NA	TRBJ2-3	TGTGCCAGCAGTCGAGCGGGGGGGAGCACAGATACGCAGTATTTT	CASSRAGGSTDTQYF
NA	TRBV18	NA	TRBJ1-6	TGTGCCAGTCGGGTGGGGGTGACGAATAATTCACCCCTCCACTTT	CASRVGVTNNSPLHF
NA	TRBV7-9	NA	TRBJ2-7	TGTGCCAGCAGCTTTACAGGGTTGGGGGAGCAGTACTTC	CASSFTGLGEQYF
NA	TRBV4-2	NA	TRBJ1-2	TGTGCCAGCAGCCGGGAGAACTATGGCTACACCTTC	CASSRENYGYTF
NA	TRBV7-2	NA	TRBJ2-2	TGTGCCAGCAGCTTAGTCGGAGGGGGCCGCCTCGGCACCGGGGAGCTGTTTTTT	CASSLVGGGRLGTGELFF
NA	TRBV7-2	NA	TRBJ2-1	TGTGCCAGCAGCTCCGAAGGGTTAGCAGTTTACAATGAGCAGTTCTTC	CASSSEGLAVYNEQFF
NA	TRBV7-8	NA	TRBJ1-2	TGTGCCAGCAGCTTTCGGGACCTCTCTAGTAAGCGGAACTATGGCTACACCTTC	CASSFRDLSSKRNYGYTF
TRBD1	TRBV6-1	few	TRBJ1-3	TGTGCCAGCAGTGAATGGGCAGGGGGGTCTGGAAACACCATATATTTT	CASSEWAGGSGNTIYF